Given below is one TCR beta chain in context. The germline CDR1 and CDR2 sequences are LNHNV and YYDKDF (reference sequence). The CDR3 contains 13 residues. The ends were cut back, 0 bases at V and 12 bases at J, with 12 bases in the middle. The data were obtained in a study of cytomegalovirus exposure and HLA in healthy donors. The PCR employed 60 Vbeta primers together with 13 Jbeta primers. Only in-frame clones appear in the TCRdb table, and some are missing; sequencing was by immunoSEQ multiplex PCR. Among approximately 84,000 clones listed, roughly 73% were seen once. The sequence came from a man aged 35 to 55 in good health and CMV-seronegative. Sequenced input: PBMCs. The chain employs TRBV15 and TRBJ2-1, with a tentative D call TRBD2 (5 bases). The CDR3 loop reads CATSRELDRGQFF. For the CDR3, the DNA is TGTGCCACCAGCAGAGAGCTGGACCGGGGGCAGTTCTTC.